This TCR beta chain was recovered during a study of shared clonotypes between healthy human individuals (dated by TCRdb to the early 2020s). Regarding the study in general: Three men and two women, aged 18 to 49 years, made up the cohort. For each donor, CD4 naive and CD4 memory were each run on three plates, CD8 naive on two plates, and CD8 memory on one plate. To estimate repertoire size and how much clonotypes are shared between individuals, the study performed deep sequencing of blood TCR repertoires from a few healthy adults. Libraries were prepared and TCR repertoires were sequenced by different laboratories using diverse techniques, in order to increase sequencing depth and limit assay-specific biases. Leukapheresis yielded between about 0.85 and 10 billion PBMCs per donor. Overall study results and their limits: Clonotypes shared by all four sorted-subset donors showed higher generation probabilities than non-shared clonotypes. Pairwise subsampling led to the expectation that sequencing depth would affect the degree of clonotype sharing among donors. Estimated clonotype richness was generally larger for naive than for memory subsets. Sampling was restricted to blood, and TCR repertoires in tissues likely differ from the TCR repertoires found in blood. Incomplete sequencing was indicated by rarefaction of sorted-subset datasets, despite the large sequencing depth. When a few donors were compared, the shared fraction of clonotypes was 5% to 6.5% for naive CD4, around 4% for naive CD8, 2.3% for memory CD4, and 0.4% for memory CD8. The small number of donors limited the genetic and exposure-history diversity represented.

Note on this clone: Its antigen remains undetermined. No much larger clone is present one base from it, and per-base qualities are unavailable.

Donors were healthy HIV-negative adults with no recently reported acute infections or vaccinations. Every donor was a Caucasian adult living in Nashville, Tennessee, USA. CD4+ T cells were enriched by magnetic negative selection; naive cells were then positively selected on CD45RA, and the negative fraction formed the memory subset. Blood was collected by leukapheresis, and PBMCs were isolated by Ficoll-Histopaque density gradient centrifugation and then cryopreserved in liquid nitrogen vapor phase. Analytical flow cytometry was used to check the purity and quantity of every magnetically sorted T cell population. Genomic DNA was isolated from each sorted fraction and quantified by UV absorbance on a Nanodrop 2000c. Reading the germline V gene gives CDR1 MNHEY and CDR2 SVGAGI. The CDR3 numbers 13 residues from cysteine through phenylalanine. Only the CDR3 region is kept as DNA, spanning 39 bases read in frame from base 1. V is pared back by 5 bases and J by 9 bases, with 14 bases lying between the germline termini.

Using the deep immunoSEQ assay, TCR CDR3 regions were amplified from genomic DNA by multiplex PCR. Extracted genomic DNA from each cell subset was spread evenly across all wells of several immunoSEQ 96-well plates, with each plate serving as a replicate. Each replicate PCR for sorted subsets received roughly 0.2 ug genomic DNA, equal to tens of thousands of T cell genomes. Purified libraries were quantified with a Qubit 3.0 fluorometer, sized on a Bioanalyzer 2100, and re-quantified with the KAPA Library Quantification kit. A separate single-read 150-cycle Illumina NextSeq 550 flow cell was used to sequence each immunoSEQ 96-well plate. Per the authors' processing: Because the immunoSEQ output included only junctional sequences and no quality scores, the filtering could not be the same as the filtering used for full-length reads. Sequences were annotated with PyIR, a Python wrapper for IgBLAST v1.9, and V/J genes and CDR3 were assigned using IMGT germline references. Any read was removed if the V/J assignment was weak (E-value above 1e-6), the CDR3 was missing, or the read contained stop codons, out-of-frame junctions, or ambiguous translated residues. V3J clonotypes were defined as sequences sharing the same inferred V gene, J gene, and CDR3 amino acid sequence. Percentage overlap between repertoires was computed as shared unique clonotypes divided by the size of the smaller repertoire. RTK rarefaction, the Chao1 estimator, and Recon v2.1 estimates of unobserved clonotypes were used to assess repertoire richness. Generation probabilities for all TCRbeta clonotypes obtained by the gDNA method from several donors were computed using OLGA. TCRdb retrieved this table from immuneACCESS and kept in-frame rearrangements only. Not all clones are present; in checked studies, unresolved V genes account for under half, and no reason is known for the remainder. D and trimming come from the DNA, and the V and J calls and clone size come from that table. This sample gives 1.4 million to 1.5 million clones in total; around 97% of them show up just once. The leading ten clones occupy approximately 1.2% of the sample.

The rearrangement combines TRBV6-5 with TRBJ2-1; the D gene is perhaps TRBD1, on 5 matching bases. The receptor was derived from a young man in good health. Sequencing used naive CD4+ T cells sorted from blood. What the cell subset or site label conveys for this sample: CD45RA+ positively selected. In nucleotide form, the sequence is TGTGCCAGCAGTGTTGCAGGGTATGGTGAGCAGTTCTTC. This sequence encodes CASSVAGYGEQFF.